This T cell receptor beta chain was sequenced for a study of blood T cell repertoires in COVID-19. Produced via immunoSEQ multiplex PCR; TCRdb's table is partial and in-frame only. Here the sample spans roughly 250,000 clones, under 90% being singletons. The clonotype comes from a human donor in a cohort sampled during active COVID-19. Sequenced sample: peripheral blood.

CDR3 in DNA: TGTGCCAGCGGGGACACCTCTGGAAACACCATATATTTT. This gives the protein CASGDTSGNTIYF. V gene TRBV7-9 combines with J gene TRBJ1-3; maybe TRBD1 (6 bases). The V gene lost 8 bases and the J gene lost 0 bases, with 8 bases spanning the gap. The CDR3 is made up of 13 amino acids. CDR1 is SEHNR and CDR2 is FQNEAQ in the germline V gene (reference sequence).